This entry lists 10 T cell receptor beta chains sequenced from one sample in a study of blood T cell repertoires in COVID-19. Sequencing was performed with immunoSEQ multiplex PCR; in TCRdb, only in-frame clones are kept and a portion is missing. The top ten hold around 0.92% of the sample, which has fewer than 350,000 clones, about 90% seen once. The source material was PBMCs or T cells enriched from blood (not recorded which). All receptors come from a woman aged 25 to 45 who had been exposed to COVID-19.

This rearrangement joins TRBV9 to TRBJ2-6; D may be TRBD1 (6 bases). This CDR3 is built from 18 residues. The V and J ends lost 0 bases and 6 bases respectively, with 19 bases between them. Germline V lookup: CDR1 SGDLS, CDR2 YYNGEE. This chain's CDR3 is CASSVDYGQSLTANVLTF. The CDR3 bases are TGTGCCAGCAGCGTAGACTACGGACAGAGCTTGACGGCCAACGTCCTGACTTTC.

Here the CDR3 reads CASSYPGGNEQFF. CDR3 in DNA: TGTGCCAGCAGTTACCCGGGGGGGAATGAGCAGTTCTTC. The rearrangement joins TRBV6-5 to TRBJ2-1; TRBD2 agrees at 8 bases. The germline gives CDR1 MNHEY, CDR2 SVGAGI. The CDR3 runs 13 residues. The J segment lost 7 bases and the V segment lost 2 bases, leaving 1 base of the junction unmatched.

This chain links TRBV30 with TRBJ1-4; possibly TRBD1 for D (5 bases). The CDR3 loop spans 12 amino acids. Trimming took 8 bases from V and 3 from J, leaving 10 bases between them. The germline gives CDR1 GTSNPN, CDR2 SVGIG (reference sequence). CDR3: CAGGSPNEKLFF. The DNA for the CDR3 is TGTGCCGGGGGTAGTCCTAATGAAAAACTGTTTTTT.

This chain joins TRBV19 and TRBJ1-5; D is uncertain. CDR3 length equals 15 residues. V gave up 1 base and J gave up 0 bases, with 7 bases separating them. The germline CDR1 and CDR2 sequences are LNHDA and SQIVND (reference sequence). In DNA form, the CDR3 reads TGTGCCAGTAGTATAGGCCAGAATAGCAATCAGCCCCAGCATTTT. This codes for CASSIGQNSNQPQHF.

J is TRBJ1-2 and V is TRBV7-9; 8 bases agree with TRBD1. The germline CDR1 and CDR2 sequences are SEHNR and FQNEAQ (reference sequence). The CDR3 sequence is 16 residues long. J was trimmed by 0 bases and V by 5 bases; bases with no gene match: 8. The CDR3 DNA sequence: TGTGCCAGCAGCCCGGCGACAGGGGATTCTAACTATGGCTACACCTTC. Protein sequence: CASSPATGDSNYGYTF.

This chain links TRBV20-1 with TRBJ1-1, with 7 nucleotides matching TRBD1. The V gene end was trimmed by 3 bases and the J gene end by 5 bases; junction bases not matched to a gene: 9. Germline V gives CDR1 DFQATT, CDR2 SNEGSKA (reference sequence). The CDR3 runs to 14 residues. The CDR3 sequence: CSASPAGGETEAFF. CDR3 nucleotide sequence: TGCAGTGCTAGTCCGGCAGGGGGAGAGACTGAAGCTTTCTTT.

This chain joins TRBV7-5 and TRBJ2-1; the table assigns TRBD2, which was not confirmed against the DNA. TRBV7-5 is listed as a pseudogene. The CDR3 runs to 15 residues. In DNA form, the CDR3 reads TGTGCCAGAAGCTTAGGAGGGCCAATTTACAATGAGCAGTTCTTC. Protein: CARSLGGPIYNEQFF.

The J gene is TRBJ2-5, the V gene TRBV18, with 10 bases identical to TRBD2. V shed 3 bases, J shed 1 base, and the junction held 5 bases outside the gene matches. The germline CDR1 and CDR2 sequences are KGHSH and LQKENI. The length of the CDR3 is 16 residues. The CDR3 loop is CASSPFSGGVQETQYF. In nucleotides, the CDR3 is TGTGCCAGCTCACCGTTCAGCGGGGGGGTCCAAGAGACCCAGTACTTC. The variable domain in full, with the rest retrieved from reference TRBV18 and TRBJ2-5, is NAGVMQNPRHLVRRRGQEARLRCSPMKGHSHVYWYRQLPEEGLKFMVYLQKENIIDESGMPKERFSAEFPKEGPSILRIQQVVRGDSAAYFCASSPFSGGVQETQYFGPGTRLLVL.

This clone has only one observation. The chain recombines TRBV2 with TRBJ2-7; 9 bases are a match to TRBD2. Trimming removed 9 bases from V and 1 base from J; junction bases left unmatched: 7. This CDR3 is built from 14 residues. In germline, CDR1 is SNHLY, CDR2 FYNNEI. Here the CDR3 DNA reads TGTGCCAGTTTTAGCGGGAGCGATTCCTACGAGCAGTACTTC. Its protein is CASFSGSDSYEQYF. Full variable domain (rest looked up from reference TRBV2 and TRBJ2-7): EPEVTQTPSHQVTQMGQEVILRCVPISNHLYFYWYRQILGQKVEFLVSFYNNEISEKSEIFDDQFSVERPDGSNFTLKIRSTKLEDSAMYFCASFSGSDSYEQYFGPGTRLTVT.

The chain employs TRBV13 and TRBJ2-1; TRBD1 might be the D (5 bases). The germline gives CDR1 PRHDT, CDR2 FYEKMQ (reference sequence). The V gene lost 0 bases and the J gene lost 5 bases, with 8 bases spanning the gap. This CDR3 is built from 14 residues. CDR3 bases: TGTGCCAGCAGCTTAGGAGGGGTTCACAATGAGCAGTTCTTC. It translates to CASSLGGVHNEQFF.